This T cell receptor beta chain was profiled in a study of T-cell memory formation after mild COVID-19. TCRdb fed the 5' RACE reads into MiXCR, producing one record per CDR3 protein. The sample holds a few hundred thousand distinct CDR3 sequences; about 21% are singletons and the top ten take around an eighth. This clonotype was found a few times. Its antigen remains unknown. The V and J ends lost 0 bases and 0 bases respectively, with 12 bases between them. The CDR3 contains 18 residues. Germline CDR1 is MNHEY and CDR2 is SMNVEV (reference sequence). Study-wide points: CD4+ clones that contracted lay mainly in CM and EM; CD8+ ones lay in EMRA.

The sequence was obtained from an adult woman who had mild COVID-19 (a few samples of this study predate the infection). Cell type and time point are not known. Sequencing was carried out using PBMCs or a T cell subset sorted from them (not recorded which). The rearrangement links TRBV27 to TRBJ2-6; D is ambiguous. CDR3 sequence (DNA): TGTGCCAGCAGTTTATCCGGCGCCTTGGTCTCTGGGGCCAACGTCCTGACTTTC. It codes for CASSLSGALVSGANVLTF.